This record covers a single T cell receptor (beta chain). Its antigen remains unknown. Germline and genes here are mouse. The CDR3 end falls 1 residue outside the read, so it is completed with the germline J gene. CDR3 length: 17 residues. The germline CDR1 and CDR2 sequences are NSQYPW and LRSPGD (reference sequence). Trimming took 5 bases from V and 2 from J; bases not matched to a gene: 10. Repertoires were generated with immunoSEQ multiplex PCR, while TCRdb's copy carries only in-frame clones and drops some. This table holds about 48,000 clones, approximately 73% found once. These data come from a study of tissue T cells after allogeneic stem cell transplantation. Study results and limitations: Anatomically similar tissues had similar TCR repertoires within each patient.

The chain is built from TRBV1 and TRBJ1-3; TRBD1 agrees at 9 bases. Sequenced: sorted cells pooled from one or two spleens. The TCR was taken from a pool of C57BL/6 mice in good health. CDR3 sequence reads: CTCSSPPGQGAGNTLYF. The part of the CDR3 DNA that was read is TGCACCTGCAGTTCGCCTCCGGGACAGGGAGCTGGAAATACGCTCTAT.